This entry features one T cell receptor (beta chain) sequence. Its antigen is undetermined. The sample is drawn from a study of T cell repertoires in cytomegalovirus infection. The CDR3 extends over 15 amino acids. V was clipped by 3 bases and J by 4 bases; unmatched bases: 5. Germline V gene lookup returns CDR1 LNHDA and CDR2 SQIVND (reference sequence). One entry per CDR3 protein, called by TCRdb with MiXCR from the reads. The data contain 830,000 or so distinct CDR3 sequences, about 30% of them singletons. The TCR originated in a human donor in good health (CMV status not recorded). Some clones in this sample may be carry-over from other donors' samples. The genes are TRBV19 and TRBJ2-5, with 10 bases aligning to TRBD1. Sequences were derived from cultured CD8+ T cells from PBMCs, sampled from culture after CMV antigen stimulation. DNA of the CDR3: TGTGCCAGTAGTATGGGACAGGGGCTTCGAGAGACCCAGTACTTC. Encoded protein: CASSMGQGLRETQYF. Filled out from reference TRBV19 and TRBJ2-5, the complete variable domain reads DGGITQSPKYLFRKEGQNVTLSCEQNLNHDAMYWYRQDPGQGLRLIYYSQIVNDFQKGDIAEGYSVSREKKESFPLTVTSAQKNPTAFYLCASSMGQGLRETQYFGPGTRLLVL.